The 4 T cell receptor beta chains presented below share a single source sample, sequenced in a study of T cell repertoires in cytomegalovirus infection. Using its own MiXCR run on the reads, TCRdb lists one record per CDR3 protein. The sample contains roughly 500,000 distinct CDR3 sequences, about two fifths of which appear only once. For these TCRs, the target antigens are not known. Material: cultured PBMCs, obtained from culture after CMV antigen stimulation. The source of these receptors is a human donor in good health (CMV status not recorded). Some clones in this sample may be carry-over from other donors' samples.

The gene calls are TRBV7-4 and TRBJ2-7; no firm D call. Trimming shortened V by 3 bases and J by 2 bases, and 11 bases separated the two germline ends. Germline V lookup: CDR1 SGHVT, CDR2 SQSDAQ. This CDR3 spans 14 amino acids. The CDR3: CASSFHPAPYEQYF. CDR3 DNA: TGTGCCAGCAGCTTCCACCCAGCACCCTACGAGCAGTACTTC.

This clonotype was seen a handful of times. V gene TRBV7-2 combines with J gene TRBJ1-1; no clear D. The ends were cut back, 3 bases at V and 0 bases at J, with 11 bases in the middle. Germline assignment: CDR1 SGHTA and CDR2 FQGNSA. The CDR3 is 15 amino acids. CDR3 DNA: TGTGCCAGCAGCTTGACTAGAGGAGTGAACACTGAAGCTTTCTTT. The encoded protein is CASSLTRGVNTEAFF. The variable domain in full, with the rest retrieved from reference TRBV7-2 and TRBJ1-1, is GAGVSQSPSNKVTEKGKDVELRCDPISGHTALYWYRQSLGQGLEFLIYFQGNSAPDKSGLPSDRFSAERTGGSVSTLTIQRTQQEDSAVYLCASSLTRGVNTEAFFGQGTRLTVV.

This clonotype was observed once. The DNA for the CDR3 is TGCGCCAGCAGCTTGTCCCCAGCGGGGCTCGGAGAGACCCAGTACTTC. Its protein is CASSLSPAGLGETQYF. The V call is TRBV5-1, the J call TRBJ2-5; 7 nucleotides line up with TRBD2. Trimming removed 1 base from V and 4 bases from J; junction bases left unmatched: 10. CDR1 is SGHRS, CDR2 YFSETQ, per germline. This CDR3 region has 16 residues.

This clonotype was seen more than once but under ten times. The chain has TRBV7-2 and TRBJ2-4; TRBD1 might be the D (5 bases). CDR1 is SGHTA and CDR2 is FQGNSA in the germline V gene. The germline V and J ends were trimmed by 5 bases and 7 bases, with 12 bases remaining between them. The CDR3 is 13 amino acids. CDR3 amino acids: CASSLGPANIQYF. CDR3 DNA sequence: TGTGCCAGCAGCCTGGGGCCGGCGAACATTCAGTACTTC. The entire variable domain, with the rest obtained from reference TRBV7-2 and TRBJ2-4, is as follows: GAGVSQSPSNKVTEKGKDVELRCDPISGHTALYWYRQSLGQGLEFLIYFQGNSAPDKSGLPSDRFSAERTGGSVSTLTIQRTQQEDSAVYLCASSLGPANIQYFGAGTRLSVL.